The TCR beta chain under discussion was sequenced for a study of OX40 agonist ivuxolimab in advanced cancers. Study-wide results and limits: CD8+ T cells showed, on average, more clonal expansion than CD4+ cells.

Only in-frame clones appear in the TCRdb table, and some are missing; sequencing was by immunoSEQ multiplex PCR. Of about 55,000 clones listed, around 80% were seen once; the top ten hold roughly 4.5%. This clone was seen once. Its target is not known. The cohort excluded patients with autoimmune disease history or systemic immunosuppression. The TCR was taken from an adult with an advanced solid tumor such as melanoma, head and neck, liver or kidney cancer. This specimen was CD4+ or CD8+ T cells sorted from blood, taken in a trial of the OX40 agonist ivuxolimab.

DNA for the CDR3: TGTGCCACCAGCAGATCAACCTGGGGGTCTAGCAACGAGCAGTACTTC. Translating gives CATSRSTWGSSNEQYF. This chain links TRBV15 with TRBJ2-7; possibly TRBD1 or TRBD2 for D (5 bases each). CDR1 and CDR2 from the germline V gene are LNHNV and YYDKDF (reference sequence). The germline V and J ends were trimmed by 2 bases and 5 bases, with 19 bases remaining between them. CDR3 length: 16 amino acids.